This T cell receptor beta chain was sequenced in a study of shared clonotypes between healthy human individuals. Study-level information: CD4 naive and CD4 memory each took three plates per donor, while CD8 naive took two and CD8 memory one.

Germline CDR1 is SGHTA and CDR2 is FQGTGA. The CDR3 consists of 13 residues. V was clipped by 6 bases and J by 0 bases, with 5 bases between them. When replicate PCRs were run on sorted subsets, they used approximately 0.2 ug DNA, some 33,000 T cell genomes. Clones were sequenced by immunoSEQ multiplex PCR, and TCRdb holds only the in-frame ones, with some missing. Of 800,000 to 950,000 clones in the sample, approximately 97% are singletons; the top ten hold less than 0.25%. Turning to this clone: Its antigen is unidentified. This specimen includes other DNA sequences encoding the same CDR3.

Study-wide results and caveats: Few donors limited the genetic and exposure-history diversity represented.

Naivety among CD8 cells was defined by CD45RO negativity and positive CCR7 selection, thereby excluding terminally differentiated effector memory CD45RA+ cells. This TCR came from a man aged 25-45 years in good health. The chain couples TRBV7-3 to TRBJ2-2; no firm D call. The sequencing sample was made of naive CD8+ T cells sorted from blood. CDR3 sequence (DNA): TGTGCCAGCAGTTTACCGAACACCGGGGAGCTGTTTTTT. Translation: CASSLPNTGELFF.